Listed here are 15 T cell receptor beta chains from one sample, sequenced in a study of T cell responses to AZD1222 COVID-19 vaccine. The data were produced by immunoSEQ multiplex PCR, yet TCRdb's version contains in-frame clones alone and is incomplete. The repertoire holds roughly 200,000 clones, with around 94% as singletons. Sequencing was performed on peripheral blood, taken 28 days after the second dose of the MenACWY control vaccine. These receptor sequences come from an adult who received the MenACWY meningococcal vaccine as a control.

The chain carries TRBV19 and TRBJ2-1; TRBD2 matches at 10 bases. The germline V gene encodes CDR1 LNHDA and CDR2 SQIVND (reference sequence). The CDR3 consists of 15 residues. V lost 8 bases, J lost 6 bases, and 10 bases stayed unmatched. The CDR3 loop is CASGFSGGSANEQFF. In DNA form, the CDR3 reads TGTGCCAGTGGGTTTAGCGGGGGGTCCGCCAATGAGCAGTTCTTC.

Turning to this clone: Different DNA sequences within this sample yield the same CDR3. The V and J genes are TRBV21-1 and TRBJ2-5; the table's D call of TRBD1 was not tested on the DNA. TRBV21-1 is recorded as a pseudogene. The CDR3 is 15 amino acids. The chain's CDR3 is CASSRTGGCQETQYF. DNA for the CDR3: TGTGCCAGCAGCCGGACAGGGGGTTGCCAAGAGACCCAGTACTTC.

The rearrangement uses TRBV3-1 (or the pseudogene TRBV3-2) and TRBJ1-6; D gene uncertain. V lost 2 bases, J lost 8 bases, and 7 bases lay in between. CDR3 size: 13 residues. Germline CDR1 and CDR2: LGHDT and YNNKEL (reference sequence). DNA of the CDR3: TGTGCCAGCAGCCAATCGGGAGATTCACCCCTCCACTTT. It specifies CASSQSGDSPLHF.

This chain links TRBV5-1 with TRBJ2-7; D is perhaps TRBD1 or TRBD2 (5 bases each). Trimming pared 7 bases from V and 3 bases from J, leaving 17 bases between. CDR1 and CDR2 from the germline V gene are SGHRS and YFSETQ. The CDR3 sequence is 14 residues long. In DNA, the CDR3 is TGCGCCAGCCCTACCGGGACCAACGACTACGAGCAGTACTTC. It yields the protein CASPTGTNDYEQYF.

The rearrangement uses TRBV3-1 (or the pseudogene TRBV3-2) and TRBJ2-7; D gene ambiguous. With 5 bases removed from V and 5 bases from J, the gap between germline ends came to 10 bases. The CDR3 spans 12 residues. Germline V gene sequence: CDR1 LGHDT, CDR2 YNNKEL (reference sequence). The CDR3 region is CASSYRGNEQYF. In DNA, the CDR3 is TGTGCCAGCAGCTACCGAGGTAACGAGCAGTACTTC.

The V and J genes are TRBV4-1 and TRBJ1-2; TRBD1 matches 8 bases. The germline V gene encodes CDR1 MGHRA and CDR2 YSYEKL. V shed 0 bases and J 4 bases; nucleotides not matched to a gene: 4. There are 15 residues in the CDR3. The CDR3 loop reads CASSQERTGSYGYTF. CDR3 nucleotide sequence: TGCGCCAGCAGCCAAGAGAGGACAGGGAGCTATGGCTACACCTTC.

The DNA for the CDR3 is TGTGCCAGCAGCCACCCTGCAGCCGAGCAGTACTTC. Its protein is CASSHPAAEQYF. V gene TRBV7-2 combines with J gene TRBJ2-7; D unclear. The CDR3 loop spans 12 amino acids. The V gene's germline CDR1 is SGHTA and CDR2 FQGNSA. With 5 bases removed from V and 6 bases from J, the gap between germline ends came to 11 bases. Together with reference TRBV7-2 and TRBJ2-7, the CDR3 gives the full variable domain: GAGVSQSPSNKVTEKGKDVELRCDPISGHTALYWYRQSLGQGLEFLIYFQGNSAPDKSGLPSDRFSAERTGGSVSTLTIQRTQQEDSAVYLCASSHPAAEQYFGPGTRLTVT.

The V gene is TRBV27, the J gene TRBJ2-1, with TRBD2 matching 9 bases. The CDR3 is 15 residues long. CDR1 is MNHEY, CDR2 SMNVEV, per germline (reference sequence). J was trimmed by 2 bases and V by 2 bases; bases with no gene match: 1. The CDR3 loop reads CASSLAGGTYNEQFF. CDR3 DNA sequence: TGTGCCAGCAGTTTAGCGGGGGGGACCTACAATGAGCAGTTCTTC.

The chain combines TRBV19 with TRBJ2-5, with 8 bases lining up with TRBD2. Trimming removed 2 bases from V and 2 bases from J; junction bases left unmatched: 4. The germline V gene has CDR1 LNHDA and CDR2 SQIVND (reference sequence). This CDR3 comprises 15 residues. CDR3 sequence: CASSIRGGTQETQYF. CDR3 nucleotides: TGTGCCAGTAGTATACGCGGGGGGACACAAGAGACCCAGTACTTC.

The chain combines TRBV28 with TRBJ2-7, with D possibly called TRBD1 or TRBD2 (6 bases each). The CDR3 loop spans 14 amino acids. Trimming took 7 bases from V and 2 from J, leaving 15 bases between them. Per germline, CDR1 MDHEN and CDR2 SYDVKM. The CDR3 region has the DNA TGTGCCAGCACCTGGAGGGGGGCTACCTACGAGCAGTACTTC. Its translation: CASTWRGATYEQYF.

V is TRBV5-4 and J is TRBJ2-5, with 7 bases that match TRBD1. The CDR3 contains 15 residues. The junction had 7 bases not matched to a gene; V was cut back by 0 bases and J by 5 bases. CDR1 and CDR2 from the germline V gene are SGHNT and YYREEE (reference sequence). CDR3 in amino acids: CASSLARQGDETQYF. The DNA for the CDR3 is TGTGCCAGCAGCTTGGCCCGGCAGGGGGACGAGACCCAGTACTTC.

The sample holds a few counts of this clone. The chain joins TRBV11-2 to TRBJ1-3, with 8 bases matching TRBD1. The CDR3 has 15 residues. Per germline, CDR1 SGHAT and CDR2 FQNNGV. V was pared by 1 base and J by 4 bases, with 3 bases of the junction left unmatched. This CDR3 reads CASSLGDRPGNTIYF. The CDR3 DNA sequence: TGTGCCAGCAGCTTAGGGGACAGGCCCGGAAACACCATATATTTT.

This chain uses TRBV11-1 with TRBJ2-1; D is undetermined. Trimming took 3 bases from V and 0 from J, leaving 6 bases between them. The CDR3 runs 14 residues. From germline, CDR1 is SGHAT and CDR2 FQDESV (reference sequence). CDR3 in DNA: TGTGCCAGCAGCTTGGGTAGCTCCTACAATGAGCAGTTCTTC. It yields the protein CASSLGSSYNEQFF.

This chain joins TRBV6-5 and TRBJ1-6; TRBD1 matches 9 bases. J was trimmed by 8 bases and V by 3 bases; bases with no gene match: 8. Germline V CDR1 and CDR2: MNHEY, SVGAGI. CDR3 size: 16 residues. The CDR3 DNA reads as TGTGCCAGCAGTTATGGATTACAGGGGGCTTATTCACCCCTCCACTTT. As protein: CASSYGLQGAYSPLHF.

This chain connects TRBV6-5 to TRBJ2-7; a weak D match, TRBD1 (6 bases). The V and J ends lost 0 bases and 6 bases respectively, with 12 bases between them. CDR3 length: 14 amino acids. Germline-derived CDR1 and CDR2 are MNHEY and SVGAGI. CDR3 region: CASSYSQGTGEQYF. The CDR3 DNA sequence: TGTGCCAGCAGTTACTCGCAGGGGACGGGCGAGCAGTACTTC.